The 23 T cell receptor beta chains below all came from one sample that was sequenced in a study of cytomegalovirus exposure and HLA in healthy donors. The PCR was carried out with 60 Vbeta primers and 13 Jbeta primers. This table comes from immunoSEQ multiplex PCR, and its TCRdb copy is limited to in-frame clones, with some not included. The sample shows about 150,000 clones, around 84% of them seen only once. Sequencing used PBMCs. The receptors derive from a woman aged 40 to 55 in good health and CMV-seronegative.

The chain links TRBV5-4 to TRBJ1-1; 9 positions agree with TRBD1. The CDR3 length is 13 residues. V lost 4 bases, J lost 7 bases, and 5 bases stayed unmatched. Germline V CDR1 and CDR2: SGHNT, YYREEE (reference sequence). CDR3 sequence (DNA): TGTGCCAGCAGCCAAGACAGGGGGGATGAAGCTTTCTTT. Amino acid sequence: CASSQDRGDEAFF.

The J gene is TRBJ2-6, the V gene TRBV18; 7 bases agree with TRBD1. The CDR3 has 18 residues. The germline V gene has CDR1 KGHSH and CDR2 LQKENI. V lost 8 bases and J lost 1; bases outside the gene matches: 14. CDR3 nucleotides: TGTGCCAGCACCCGACAGGGCCCTAGAGGTTCTGGGGCCAACGTCCTGACTTTC. It translates to CASTRQGPRGSGANVLTF.

The rearrangement joins TRBV6-6 to TRBJ2-6; D may be TRBD1 (5 bases). CDR1 and CDR2 from the germline V gene are MNHNY and SVGAGI (reference sequence). V lost 3 bases, J lost 0 bases, and 9 bases lay in between. CDR3 length: 16 residues. The CDR3 DNA reads as TGTGCCAGCAGTTATGAAAGGGGCTCTGGGGCCAACGTCCTGACTTTC. It specifies CASSYERGSGANVLTF.

The rearrangement joins TRBV11-2 to TRBJ2-1; TRBD2 matches at 14 bases. CDR3 length: 15 amino acids. Germline-derived CDR1 and CDR2 are SGHAT and FQNNGV. The junction had 4 bases not matched to a gene; V was cut back by 5 bases and J by 7 bases. The CDR3 nucleotides read TGTGCCAGCAGCCTGCGGACTAGCGGGGGGAATGAGCAGTTCTTC. Translation gives CASSLRTSGGNEQFF.

The chain is built from TRBV28 and TRBJ2-7, with TRBD2 matching 8 bases. Germline V gives CDR1 MDHEN, CDR2 SYDVKM. The CDR3 totals 15 residues. V dropped 4 bases and J dropped 3; count of bases not matched to a gene: 8. DNA of the CDR3: TGTGCCAGCAGTTCACCGGGACTAGTGAGCTACGAGCAGTACTTC. Its protein is CASSSPGLVSYEQYF.

This chain uses TRBV4-1 with TRBJ1-2; TRBD1 is a possible D gene (5 bases). CDR1 MGHRA and CDR2 YSYEKL come from the germline V gene. Trimming removed 4 bases at V and 0 bases at J, with 18 bases between. The CDR3 spans 17 residues. The CDR3 here is CASSPLGGVRTNYGYTF. In DNA, the CDR3 is TGCGCCAGCAGCCCCCTGGGGGGGGTTCGAACTAACTATGGCTACACCTTC.

This clone was seen just once. The chain uses TRBV19 and TRBJ1-5; TRBD1 agrees at 9 bases. CDR1 is LNHDA, CDR2 SQIVND, per germline (reference sequence). There are 16 residues in the CDR3. Trimming took 8 bases from V and 3 from J; bases not matched to a gene: 11. The CDR3 spells CASGVWGQGFNQPQHF. CDR3 nucleotides: TGTGCCAGTGGAGTCTGGGGACAGGGTTTCAATCAGCCCCAGCATTTT.

The table lists this clone with a count of one. The chain joins TRBV7-8 to TRBJ1-3, with unresolved D. The CDR3 runs to 15 residues. V dropped 3 bases and J dropped 0 bases, with 9 bases sitting between them. Germline V gene lookup returns CDR1 SGHVS and CDR2 FQNEAQ. CDR3 loop: CASSFGRSSGNTIYF. The CDR3 nucleotides read TGTGCCAGCAGCTTCGGGAGAAGCTCTGGAAACACCATATATTTT.

The chain combines TRBV19 with TRBJ1-5; possible D gene TRBD1, 6 bases. Looked up from germline, CDR1 is LNHDA and CDR2 is SQIVND (reference sequence). The CDR3 is made up of 15 amino acids. V shed 9 bases and J shed 6 bases, with 21 bases lying between them. The CDR3 DNA is TGTGCCAGGACCATCTCGGACAGAAGGAGTCAGCCCCAGCATTTT. This codes for CARTISDRRSQPQHF.

This clone was seen only a few times. This chain links TRBV6-6 with TRBJ2-7, with 9 positions matching TRBD1. The CDR3 totals 15 residues. After removal of 0 bases from V and 3 bases from J, the junction contained 3 bases not matched to a gene. CDR1 and CDR2 from the germline V gene are MNHNY and SVGAGI (reference sequence). The CDR3 sequence: CASSYSETGGYEQYF. The CDR3 region has the DNA TGTGCCAGCAGTTACTCGGAGACAGGGGGCTACGAGCAGTACTTC.

The J gene is TRBJ2-2, the V gene TRBV25-1; D unresolved. CDR1 and CDR2 (germline): MGHDK, SYGVNS. V dropped 4 bases and J dropped 1 base, with 7 bases sitting between them. CDR3 length: 14 residues. The CDR3 region has the DNA TGTGCCAGCAGTGGGCTCTGGAACACCGGGGAGCTGTTTTTT. Translating it yields CASSGLWNTGELFF.

This clone has only a few counts. The rearrangement uses TRBV2 and TRBJ1-1, with 8 positions matching TRBD1. The junction had 5 bases not matched to a gene; V was cut back by 4 bases and J by 4 bases. The CDR3 loop spans 14 amino acids. Germline assignment: CDR1 SNHLY and CDR2 FYNNEI. In nucleotides, the CDR3 is TGTGCCAGCAGTGGACAGGGGAGAACCACTGAAGCTTTCTTT. Its translation is CASSGQGRTTEAFF.

The chain has TRBV10-2 and TRBJ2-1; the match to TRBD1 covers 7 bases. This CDR3 comprises 15 residues. Germline V gene data show CDR1 as WSHSY and CDR2 as SAAADI. V lost 2 bases to trimming and J lost 8 bases; unmatched junction nucleotides: 9. CDR3 coding DNA: TGCGCCAGCAGTGAGACGGCAGGGGGTTTGGATGAGCAGTTCTTC. Encoded protein: CASSETAGGLDEQFF.

The V call is TRBV28, the J call TRBJ1-2, with D possibly being TRBD1 (6 bases). CDR3 length equals 13 residues. The germline V and J ends were trimmed by 6 bases and 8 bases, with 16 bases remaining between them. Germline CDR1 is MDHEN and CDR2 is SYDVKM. The CDR3 protein is CASRSGGRGGYTF. CDR3 in DNA: TGTGCCAGCAGGTCCGGGGGGCGCGGGGGCTACACCTTC.

The DNA for the CDR3 is TGTGCCAGCAGCTGGGTAGTCGGGACTAGCGGGGGGGCAGAGACCCAGTACTTC. Translated: CASSWVVGTSGGAETQYF. V and J are TRBV5-4 and TRBJ2-5; TRBD2 aligns across 16 bases. The CDR3 runs to 18 residues. Germline loops: CDR1 SGHNT, CDR2 YYREEE (reference sequence). With V trimmed by 3 bases and J by 4 bases, 9 bases remained unmatched.

The rearrangement uses TRBV28 and TRBJ1-3, with TRBD1 matching over 10 bases. This CDR3 spans 17 amino acids. Trimming took 5 bases from V and 0 from J; bases not matched to a gene: 7. Germline CDR1 MDHEN, CDR2 SYDVKM. The CDR3 sequence: CASSTWTGGASGNTIYF. The CDR3 region has the DNA TGTGCCAGCAGTACTTGGACAGGGGGTGCCTCTGGAAACACCATATATTTT.

As DNA, the CDR3 is TGTGCCAGTAAAAGAGGGACAGGGAAGAACACTGAAGCTTTCTTT. Its protein product is CASKRGTGKNTEAFF. V and J are TRBV19 and TRBJ1-1, with 9 bases lining up with TRBD1. This CDR3 spans 15 amino acids. Germline-derived CDR1 and CDR2 are LNHDA and SQIVND (reference sequence). Trimming at V came to 7 bases and at J to 1 base, leaving 7 bases not matched to a gene.

This chain connects TRBV5-4 to TRBJ2-1, with D perhaps matching TRBD2 (6 bases). CDR3 length: 15 amino acids. V was shortened by 0 bases and J by 5 bases, with 12 bases between the two germline ends. The germline CDR1 and CDR2 sequences are SGHNT and YYREEE (reference sequence). In DNA form, the CDR3 reads TGTGCCAGCAGCTTGGGGCTCCGCGGGAACAATGAGCAGTTCTTC. This translates into CASSLGLRGNNEQFF.

This chain links TRBV14 with TRBJ2-5; unclear D gene. Germline assignment: CDR1 SGHDN and CDR2 FVKESK. The CDR3 totals 12 residues. The V and J ends lost 2 bases and 2 bases respectively, with 3 bases between them. CDR3 bases: TGTGCCAGCAGCCAACTACAAGAGACCCAGTACTTC. Its protein product is CASSQLQETQYF.

The V gene is TRBV18, the J gene TRBJ2-2; D may be TRBD1 (5 bases). Germline V gene data show CDR1 as KGHSH and CDR2 as LQKENI. Trimming left V 5 bases short and J 3 bases short, with 19 bases between. This CDR3 region has 17 residues. The CDR3 DNA reads TGTGCCAGCTCATCACAACTCCAGGGTCAGCACACCGGGGAGCTGTTTTTT. Its protein product is CASSSQLQGQHTGELFF.

The chain is built from TRBV6-6 and TRBJ2-7, with TRBD1 identical over 9 bases. Germline CDR1 MNHNY, CDR2 SVGAGI (reference sequence). This CDR3 spans 13 amino acids. With 7 bases clipped from V and 1 base from J, the junction kept 2 bases outside the gene matches. The chain's CDR3 is CASKGQGSYEQYF. The CDR3 region has the DNA TGTGCCAGCAAGGGACAGGGTTCCTACGAGCAGTACTTC.

This sequence joins TRBV6-1 and TRBJ2-1; 12 nucleotides match TRBD2. J was trimmed by 4 bases and V by 2 bases; bases with no gene match: 0. Germline-derived CDR1 and CDR2 are MNHNS and SASEGT. This CDR3 is 15 amino acids long. The CDR3 is CASSELAGGYNEQFF. In DNA, the CDR3 is TGTGCCAGCAGTGAACTAGCGGGGGGGTACAATGAGCAGTTCTTC.

The chain combines TRBV7-9 with TRBJ2-7, with 8 nucleotides matching TRBD1. Germline CDR1 is SEHNR and CDR2 is FQNEAQ (reference sequence). This CDR3 comprises 14 residues. The CDR3 sequence is CSGQTRTGSYEQYF. Written as DNA, the CDR3 is TGTTCCGGTCAGACACGGACAGGGTCCTACGAGCAGTACTTC.